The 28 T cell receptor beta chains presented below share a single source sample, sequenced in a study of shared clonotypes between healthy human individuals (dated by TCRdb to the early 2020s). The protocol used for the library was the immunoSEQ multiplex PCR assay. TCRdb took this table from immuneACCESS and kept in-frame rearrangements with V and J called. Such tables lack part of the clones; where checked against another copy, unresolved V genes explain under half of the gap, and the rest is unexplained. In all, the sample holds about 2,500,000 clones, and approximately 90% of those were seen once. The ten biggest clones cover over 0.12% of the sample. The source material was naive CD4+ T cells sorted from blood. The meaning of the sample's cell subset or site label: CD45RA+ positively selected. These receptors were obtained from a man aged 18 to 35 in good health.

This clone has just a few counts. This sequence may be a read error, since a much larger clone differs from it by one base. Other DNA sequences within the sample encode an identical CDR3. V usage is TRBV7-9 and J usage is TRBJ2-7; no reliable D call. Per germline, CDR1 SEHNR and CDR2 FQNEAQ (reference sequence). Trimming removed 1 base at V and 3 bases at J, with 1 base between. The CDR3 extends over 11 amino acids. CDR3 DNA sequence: TGTGCCAGCAGCTTAGTCTACGAGCAGTACTTC. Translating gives CASSLVYEQYF.

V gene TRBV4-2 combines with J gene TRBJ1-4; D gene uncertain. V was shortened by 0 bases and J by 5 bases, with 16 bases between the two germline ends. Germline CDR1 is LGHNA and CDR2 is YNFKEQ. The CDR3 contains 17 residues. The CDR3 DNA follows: TGTGCCAGCAGCCAAGACTGGGTGACTCGGGAAAATGAAAAACTGTTTTTT. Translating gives CASSQDWVTRENEKLFF.

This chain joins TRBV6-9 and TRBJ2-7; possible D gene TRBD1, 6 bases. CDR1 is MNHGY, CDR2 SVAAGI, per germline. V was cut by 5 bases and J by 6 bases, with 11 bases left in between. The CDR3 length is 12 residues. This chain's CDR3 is CASSPNRVEQYF. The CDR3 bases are TGTGCCAGCAGTCCCAACAGGGTCGAGCAGTACTTC.

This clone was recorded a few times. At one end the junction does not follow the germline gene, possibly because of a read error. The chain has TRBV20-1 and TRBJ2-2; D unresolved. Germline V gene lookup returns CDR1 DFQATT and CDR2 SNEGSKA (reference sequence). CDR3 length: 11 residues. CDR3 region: CSARSTAELFF. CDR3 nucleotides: TGCAGTGCTCGATCTACCGCGGAGCTGTTTTTT.

CDR3 region: CASSRGAIEVDTQYF. The CDR3 region has the DNA TGTGCCAGCAGCCGGGGGGCGATTGAGGTAGATACGCAGTATTTT. The chain has TRBV7-2 and TRBJ2-3, with D tentatively TRBD2 (7 bases). Per germline, CDR1 SGHTA and CDR2 FQGNSA. This CDR3 contains 15 residues. Trimming pared 5 bases from V and 5 bases from J, leaving 17 bases between.

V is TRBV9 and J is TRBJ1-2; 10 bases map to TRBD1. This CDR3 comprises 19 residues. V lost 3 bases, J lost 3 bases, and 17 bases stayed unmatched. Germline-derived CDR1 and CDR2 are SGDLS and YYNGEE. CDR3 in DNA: TGTGCCAGCAGCGCCCCTTTAGAGGACAGGGGGGTCTCTGACTATGGCTACACCTTC. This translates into CASSAPLEDRGVSDYGYTF.

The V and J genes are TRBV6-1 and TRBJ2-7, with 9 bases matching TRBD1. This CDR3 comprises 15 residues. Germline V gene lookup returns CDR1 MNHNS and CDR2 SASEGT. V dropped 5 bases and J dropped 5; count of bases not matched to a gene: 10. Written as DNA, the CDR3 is TGTGCCAGCAGTTGGGAGGGACAGGGAATCGACGAGCAGTACTTC. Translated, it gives CASSWEGQGIDEQYF.

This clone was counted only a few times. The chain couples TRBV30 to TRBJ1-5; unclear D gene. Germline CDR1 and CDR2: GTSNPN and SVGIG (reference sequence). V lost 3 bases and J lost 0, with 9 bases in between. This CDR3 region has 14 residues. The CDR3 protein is CAWRMGGSNQPQHF. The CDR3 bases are TGTGCCTGGAGGATGGGCGGTAGCAATCAGCCCCAGCATTTT.

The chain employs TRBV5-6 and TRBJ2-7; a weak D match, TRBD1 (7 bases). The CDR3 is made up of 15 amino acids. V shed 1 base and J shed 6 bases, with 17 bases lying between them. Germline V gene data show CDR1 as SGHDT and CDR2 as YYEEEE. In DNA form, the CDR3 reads TGTGCCAGCAGCTTGTCGACAGGGAGGCCCAGCGAGCAGTACTTC. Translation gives CASSLSTGRPSEQYF.

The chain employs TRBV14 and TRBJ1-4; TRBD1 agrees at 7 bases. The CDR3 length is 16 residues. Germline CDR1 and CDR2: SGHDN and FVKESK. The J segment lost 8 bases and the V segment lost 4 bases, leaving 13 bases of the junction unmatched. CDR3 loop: CASSPRTGRSKEKLFF. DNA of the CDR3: TGTGCCAGCAGCCCGCGGACAGGAAGGAGTAAGGAAAAACTGTTTTTT.

CDR3 protein: CASSSGFGYEQYF. CDR3 DNA: TGTGCCAGTAGTTCAGGGTTTGGATACGAGCAGTACTTC. The chain recombines TRBV19 with TRBJ2-7; possible D gene TRBD1, 5 bases. This CDR3 has 13 amino acids. V shed 5 bases and J shed 4 bases, with 12 bases lying between them. CDR1 and CDR2 from the germline V gene are LNHDA and SQIVND (reference sequence). Looking up the rest from reference TRBV19 and TRBJ2-7 gives the full variable domain: DGGITQSPKYLFRKEGQNVTLSCEQNLNHDAMYWYRQDPGQGLRLIYYSQIVNDFQKGDIAEGYSVSREKKESFPLTVTSAQKNPTAFYLCASSSGFGYEQYFGPGTRLTVT.

The CDR3 region is CASSRLGQSNTEAFF. The CDR3 nucleotides are TGTGCCAGCAGTAGATTAGGCCAATCGAACACTGAAGCTTTCTTT. The rearrangement joins TRBV6-1 to TRBJ1-1, with no clear D. Germline assignment: CDR1 MNHNS and CDR2 SASEGT. V lost 5 bases and J lost 1, with 14 bases in between. CDR3 length: 15 amino acids.

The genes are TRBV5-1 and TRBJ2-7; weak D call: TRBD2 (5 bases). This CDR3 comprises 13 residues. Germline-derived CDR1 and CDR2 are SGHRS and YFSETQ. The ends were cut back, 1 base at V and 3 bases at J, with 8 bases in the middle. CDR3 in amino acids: CASSLTLVYEQYF. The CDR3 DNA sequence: TGCGCCAGCAGCTTGACACTAGTCTACGAGCAGTACTTC.

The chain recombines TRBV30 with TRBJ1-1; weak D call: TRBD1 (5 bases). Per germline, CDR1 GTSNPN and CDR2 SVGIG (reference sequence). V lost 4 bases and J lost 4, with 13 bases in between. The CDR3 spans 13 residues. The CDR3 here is CAWTAGRGTEAFF. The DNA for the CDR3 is TGTGCCTGGACCGCAGGGAGGGGCACTGAAGCTTTCTTT.

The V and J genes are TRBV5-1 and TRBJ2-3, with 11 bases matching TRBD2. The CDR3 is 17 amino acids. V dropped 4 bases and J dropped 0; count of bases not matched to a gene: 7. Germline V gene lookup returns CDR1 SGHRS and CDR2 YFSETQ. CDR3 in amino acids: CASSRLAGGASTDTQYF. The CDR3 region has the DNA TGCGCCAGCAGCCGGCTAGCGGGGGGCGCTAGCACAGATACGCAGTATTTT.

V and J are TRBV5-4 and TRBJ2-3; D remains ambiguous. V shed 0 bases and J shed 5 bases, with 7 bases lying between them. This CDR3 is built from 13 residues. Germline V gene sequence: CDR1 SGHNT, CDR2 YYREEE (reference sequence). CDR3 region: CASSLDFLDTQYF. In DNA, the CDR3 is TGTGCCAGCAGCTTGGACTTTTTAGATACGCAGTATTTT.

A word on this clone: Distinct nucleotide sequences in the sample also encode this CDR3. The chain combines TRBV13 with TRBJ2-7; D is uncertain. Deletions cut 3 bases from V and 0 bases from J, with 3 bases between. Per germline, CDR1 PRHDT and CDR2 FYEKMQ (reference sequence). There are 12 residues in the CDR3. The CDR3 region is CASSFSSYEQYF. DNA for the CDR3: TGTGCCAGCAGCTTTTCCTCCTACGAGCAGTACTTC.

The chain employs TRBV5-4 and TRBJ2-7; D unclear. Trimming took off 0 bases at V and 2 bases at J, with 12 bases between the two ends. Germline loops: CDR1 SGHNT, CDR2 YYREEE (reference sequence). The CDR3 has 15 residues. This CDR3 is CASSLEGSGAYEQYF. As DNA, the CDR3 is TGTGCCAGCAGCTTGGAGGGAAGTGGGGCCTACGAGCAGTACTTC.

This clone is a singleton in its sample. CDR3 residues: CASSRLAGVMTDTQYF. CDR3 DNA: TGTGCCAGCAGCCGATTAGCGGGGGTAATGACAGATACGCAGTATTTT. The chain recombines TRBV7-9 with TRBJ2-3, with TRBD2 matching 9 bases. The germline CDR1 and CDR2 sequences are SEHNR and FQNEAQ (reference sequence). The V and J ends lost 5 bases and 3 bases, in that order; junction bases with no gene match: 9. The CDR3 totals 16 residues.

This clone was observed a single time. In DNA form, the CDR3 reads TGTGCCTGGAGTCCCGGTTTTGGGGAGCGGGAGCTGTTTTTT. Translation gives CAWSPGFGERELFF. The chain couples TRBV30 to TRBJ2-2; D might be TRBD2 (5 bases). Germline V gene sequence: CDR1 GTSNPN, CDR2 SVGIG (reference sequence). Trimming removed 2 bases from V and 9 bases from J, with 16 bases in between. The CDR3 is 14 amino acids.

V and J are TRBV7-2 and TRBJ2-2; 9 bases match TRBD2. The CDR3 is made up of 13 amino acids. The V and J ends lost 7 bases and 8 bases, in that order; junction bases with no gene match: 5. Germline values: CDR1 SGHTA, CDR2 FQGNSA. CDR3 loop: CASKTSGPGELFF. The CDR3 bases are TGTGCCAGCAAAACTAGCGGGCCGGGGGAGCTGTTTTTT. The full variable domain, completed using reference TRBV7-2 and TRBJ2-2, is GAGVSQSPSNKVTEKGKDVELRCDPISGHTALYWYRQSLGQGLEFLIYFQGNSAPDKSGLPSDRFSAERTGGSVSTLTIQRTQQEDSAVYLCASKTSGPGELFFGEGSRLTVL.

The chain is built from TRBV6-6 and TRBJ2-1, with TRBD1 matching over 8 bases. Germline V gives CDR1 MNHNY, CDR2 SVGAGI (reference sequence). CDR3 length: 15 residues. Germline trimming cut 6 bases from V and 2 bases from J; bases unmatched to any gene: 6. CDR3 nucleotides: TGTGCCAGCAGCCCCGGACAGGGCCCCTACAATGAGCAGTTCTTC. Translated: CASSPGQGPYNEQFF.

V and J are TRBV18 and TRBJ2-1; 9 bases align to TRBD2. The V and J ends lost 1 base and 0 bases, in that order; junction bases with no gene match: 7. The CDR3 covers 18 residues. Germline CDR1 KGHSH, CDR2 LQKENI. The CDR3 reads CASSPLAGEWSSYNEQFF. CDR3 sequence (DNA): TGTGCCAGCTCACCACTAGCGGGAGAGTGGAGCTCCTACAATGAGCAGTTCTTC.

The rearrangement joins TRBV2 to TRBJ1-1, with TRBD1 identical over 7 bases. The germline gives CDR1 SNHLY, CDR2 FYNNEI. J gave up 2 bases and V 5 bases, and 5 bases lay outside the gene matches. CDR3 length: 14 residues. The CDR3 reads CASSRTGPNTEAFF. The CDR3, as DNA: TGTGCCAGCAGTAGGACAGGACCAAACACTGAAGCTTTCTTT.

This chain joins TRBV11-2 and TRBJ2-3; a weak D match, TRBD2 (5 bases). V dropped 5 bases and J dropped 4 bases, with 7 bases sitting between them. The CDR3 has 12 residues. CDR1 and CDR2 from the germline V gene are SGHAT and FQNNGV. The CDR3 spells CASSAGADTQYF. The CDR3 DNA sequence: TGTGCCAGCAGCGCGGGCGCAGATACGCAGTATTTT.

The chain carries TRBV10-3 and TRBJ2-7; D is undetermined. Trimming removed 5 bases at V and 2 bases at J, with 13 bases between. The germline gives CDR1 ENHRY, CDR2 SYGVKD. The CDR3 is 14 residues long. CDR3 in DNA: TGTGCCATCAGTCAAGGCCCCACGCCCTACGAGCAGTACTTC. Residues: CAISQGPTPYEQYF.

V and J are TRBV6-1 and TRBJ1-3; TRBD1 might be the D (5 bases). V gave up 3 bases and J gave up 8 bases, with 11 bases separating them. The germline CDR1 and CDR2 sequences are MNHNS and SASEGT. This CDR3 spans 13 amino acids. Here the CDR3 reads CASSDRVGDTIYF. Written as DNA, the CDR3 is TGTGCCAGCAGTGACAGGGTCGGAGACACCATATATTTT.

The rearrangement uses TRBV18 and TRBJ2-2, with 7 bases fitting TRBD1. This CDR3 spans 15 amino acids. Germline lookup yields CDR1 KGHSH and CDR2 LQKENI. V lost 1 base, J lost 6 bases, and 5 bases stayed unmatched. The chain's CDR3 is CASSPQGGVAGELFF. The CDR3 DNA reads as TGTGCCAGCTCACCACAAGGGGGCGTCGCCGGGGAGCTGTTTTTT.